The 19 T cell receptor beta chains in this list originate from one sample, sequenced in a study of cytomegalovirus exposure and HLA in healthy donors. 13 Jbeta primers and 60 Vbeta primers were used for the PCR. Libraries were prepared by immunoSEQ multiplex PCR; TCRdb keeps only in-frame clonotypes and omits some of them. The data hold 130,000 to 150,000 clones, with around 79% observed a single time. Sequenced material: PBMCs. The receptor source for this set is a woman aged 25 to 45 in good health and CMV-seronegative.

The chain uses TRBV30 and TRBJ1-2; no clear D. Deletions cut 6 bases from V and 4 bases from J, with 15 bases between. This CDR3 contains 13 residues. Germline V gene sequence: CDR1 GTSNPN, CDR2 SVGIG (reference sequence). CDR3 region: CACNWGASYGYTF. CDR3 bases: TGTGCCTGCAATTGGGGAGCCTCCTATGGCTACACCTTC.

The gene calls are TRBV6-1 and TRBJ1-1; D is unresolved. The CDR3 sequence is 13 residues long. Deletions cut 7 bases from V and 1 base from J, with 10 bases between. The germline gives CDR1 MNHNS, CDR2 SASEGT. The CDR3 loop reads CASNGYANTEAFF. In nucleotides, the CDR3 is TGTGCCAGCAACGGTTACGCGAACACTGAAGCTTTCTTT.

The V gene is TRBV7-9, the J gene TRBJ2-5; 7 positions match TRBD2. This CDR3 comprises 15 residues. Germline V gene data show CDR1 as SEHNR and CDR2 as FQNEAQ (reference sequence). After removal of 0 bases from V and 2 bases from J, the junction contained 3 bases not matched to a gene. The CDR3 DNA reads TGTGCCAGCAGCTTAGCGCTAGCGGAACAAGAGACCCAGTACTTC. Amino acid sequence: CASSLALAEQETQYF.

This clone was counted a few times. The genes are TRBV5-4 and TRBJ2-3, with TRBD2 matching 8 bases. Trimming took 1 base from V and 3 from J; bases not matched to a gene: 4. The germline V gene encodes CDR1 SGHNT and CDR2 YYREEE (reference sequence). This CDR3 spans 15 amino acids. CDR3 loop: CASSLKPGGTDTQYF. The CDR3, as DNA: TGTGCCAGCAGCTTGAAACCGGGAGGGACAGATACGCAGTATTTT.

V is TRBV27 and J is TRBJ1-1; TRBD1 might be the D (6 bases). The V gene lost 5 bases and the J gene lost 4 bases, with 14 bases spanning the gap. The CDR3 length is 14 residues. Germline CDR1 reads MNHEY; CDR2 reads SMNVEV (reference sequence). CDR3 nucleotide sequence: TGTGCCAGCAGTCAGGGGTCCTGGGGCACTGAAGCTTTCTTT. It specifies CASSQGSWGTEAFF.

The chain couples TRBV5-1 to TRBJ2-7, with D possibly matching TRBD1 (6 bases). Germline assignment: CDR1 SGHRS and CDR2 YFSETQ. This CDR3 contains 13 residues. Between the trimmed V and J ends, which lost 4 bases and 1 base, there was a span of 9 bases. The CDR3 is CASSPTGSYEQYF. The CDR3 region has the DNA TGCGCCAGCAGCCCGACAGGTTCCTACGAGCAGTACTTC.

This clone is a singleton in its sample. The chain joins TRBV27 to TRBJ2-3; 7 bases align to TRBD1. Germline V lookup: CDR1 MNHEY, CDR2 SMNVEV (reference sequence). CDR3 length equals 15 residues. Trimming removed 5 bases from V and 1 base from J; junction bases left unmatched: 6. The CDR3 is CASSPRDSRTDTQYF. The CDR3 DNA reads TGTGCCAGCAGTCCCCGGGACAGTCGCACAGATACGCAGTATTTT.

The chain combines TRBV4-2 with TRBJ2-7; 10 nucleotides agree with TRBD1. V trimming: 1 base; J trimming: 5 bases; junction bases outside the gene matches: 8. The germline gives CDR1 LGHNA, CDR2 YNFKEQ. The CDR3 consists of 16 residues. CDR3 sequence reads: CASSQVLGTGVNEQYF. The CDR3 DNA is TGTGCCAGCAGCCAAGTTCTGGGGACAGGGGTCAACGAGCAGTACTTC.

The CDR3 bases are TGTGCCAGCAGTGAATCCCATAGCAATCAGCCCCAGCATTTT. This sequence encodes CASSESHSNQPQHF. This chain joins TRBV2 and TRBJ1-5; the D is unclear. Germline CDR1 reads SNHLY; CDR2 reads FYNNEI. V gave up 2 bases and J gave up 0 bases, with 5 bases separating them. The CDR3 is 14 residues long.

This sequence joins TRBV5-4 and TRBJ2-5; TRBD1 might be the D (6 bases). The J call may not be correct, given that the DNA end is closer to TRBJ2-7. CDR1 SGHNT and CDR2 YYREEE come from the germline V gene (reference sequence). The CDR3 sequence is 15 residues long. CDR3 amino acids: CASSGLQGRRYEQYF. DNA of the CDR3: TGTGCCAGCAGCGGATTGCAGGGGAGAAGATACGAGCAGTACTTC.

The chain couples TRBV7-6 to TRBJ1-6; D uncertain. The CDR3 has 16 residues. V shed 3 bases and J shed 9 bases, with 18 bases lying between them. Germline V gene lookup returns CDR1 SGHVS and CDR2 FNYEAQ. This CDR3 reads CASSFSGEGRVSPLHF. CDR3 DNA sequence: TGTGCCAGCAGCTTCAGTGGGGAGGGTAGGGTTTCACCCCTCCACTTT. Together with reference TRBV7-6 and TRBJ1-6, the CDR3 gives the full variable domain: GAGVSQSPRYKVTKRGQDVALRCDPISGHVSLYWYRQALGQGPEFLTYFNYEAQQDKSGLPNDRFSAERPEGSISTLTIQRTEQRDSAMYRCASSFSGEGRVSPLHFGNGTRLTVT.

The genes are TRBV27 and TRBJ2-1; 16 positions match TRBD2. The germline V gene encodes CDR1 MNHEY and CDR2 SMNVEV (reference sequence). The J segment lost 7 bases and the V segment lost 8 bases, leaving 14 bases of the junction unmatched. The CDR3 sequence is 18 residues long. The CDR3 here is CASSSGTSGGAILNEQFF. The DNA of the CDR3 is TGTGCCAGCTCGTCCGGGACTAGCGGGGGGGCGATCTTAAATGAGCAGTTCTTC.

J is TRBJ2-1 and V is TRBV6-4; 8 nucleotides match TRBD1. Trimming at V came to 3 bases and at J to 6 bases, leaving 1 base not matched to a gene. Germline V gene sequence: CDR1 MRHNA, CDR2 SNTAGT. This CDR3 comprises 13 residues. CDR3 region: CASSEQGGNEQFF. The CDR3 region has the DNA TGTGCCAGCAGTGAACAGGGGGGCAATGAGCAGTTCTTC.

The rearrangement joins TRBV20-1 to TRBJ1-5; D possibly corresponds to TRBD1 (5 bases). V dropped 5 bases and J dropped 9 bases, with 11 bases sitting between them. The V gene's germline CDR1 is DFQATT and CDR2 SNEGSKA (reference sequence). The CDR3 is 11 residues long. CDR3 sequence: CSAGAGGPQHF. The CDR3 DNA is TGCAGTGCTGGGGCGGGAGGGCCCCAGCATTTT.

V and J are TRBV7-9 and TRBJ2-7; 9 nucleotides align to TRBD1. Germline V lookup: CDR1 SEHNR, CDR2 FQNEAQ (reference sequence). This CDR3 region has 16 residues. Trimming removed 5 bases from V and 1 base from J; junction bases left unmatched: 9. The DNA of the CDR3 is TGTGCCAGCAGCCCATTAGGGGGGACAGGGTCCTACGAGCAGTACTTC. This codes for CASSPLGGTGSYEQYF. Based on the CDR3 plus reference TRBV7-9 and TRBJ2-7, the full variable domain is DTGVSQNPRHKITKRGQNVTFRCDPISEHNRLYWYRQTLGQGPEFLTYFQNEAQLEKSRLLSDRFSAERPKGSFSTLEIQRTEQGDSAMYLCASSPLGGTGSYEQYFGPGTRLTVT.

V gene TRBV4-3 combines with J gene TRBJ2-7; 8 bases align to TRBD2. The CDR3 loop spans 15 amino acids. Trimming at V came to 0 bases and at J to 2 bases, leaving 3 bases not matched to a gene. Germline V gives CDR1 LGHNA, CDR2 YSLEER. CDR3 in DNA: TGCGCCAGCAGCCAAGACTCGGGGGGGGCCTACGAGCAGTACTTC. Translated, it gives CASSQDSGGAYEQYF.

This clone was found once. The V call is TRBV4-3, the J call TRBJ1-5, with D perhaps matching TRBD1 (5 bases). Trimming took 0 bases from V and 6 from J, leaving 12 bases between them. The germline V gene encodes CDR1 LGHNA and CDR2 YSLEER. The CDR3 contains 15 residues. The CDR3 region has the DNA TGCGCCAGCAGCCAAGAGAGTCAGGGAGGTCAGCCCCAGCATTTT. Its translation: CASSQESQGGQPQHF.

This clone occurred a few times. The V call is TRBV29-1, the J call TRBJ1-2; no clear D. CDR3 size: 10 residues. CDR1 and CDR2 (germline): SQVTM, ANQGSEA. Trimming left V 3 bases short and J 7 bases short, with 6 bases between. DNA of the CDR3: TGCAGCGTTGATTCAGGTGGCTACACCTTC. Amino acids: CSVDSGGYTF.

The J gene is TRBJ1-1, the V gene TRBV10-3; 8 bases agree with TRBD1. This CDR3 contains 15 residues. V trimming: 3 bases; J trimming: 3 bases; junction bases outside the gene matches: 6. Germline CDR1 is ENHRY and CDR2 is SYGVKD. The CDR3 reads CAISDPGGADTEAFF. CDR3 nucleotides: TGTGCCATCAGTGACCCAGGGGGCGCGGACACTGAAGCTTTCTTT.